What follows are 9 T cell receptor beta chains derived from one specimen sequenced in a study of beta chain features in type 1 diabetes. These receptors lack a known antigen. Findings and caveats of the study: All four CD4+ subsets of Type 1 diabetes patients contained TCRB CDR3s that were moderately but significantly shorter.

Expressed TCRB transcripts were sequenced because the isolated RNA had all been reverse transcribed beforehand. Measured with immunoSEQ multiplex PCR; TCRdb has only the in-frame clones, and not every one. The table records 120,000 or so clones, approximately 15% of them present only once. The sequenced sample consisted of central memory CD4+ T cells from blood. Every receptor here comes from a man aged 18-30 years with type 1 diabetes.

The CDR3 coding sequence is TGTGCCAGCAGGAACCAAGCGGGAGGGCCCTCCCATGAGCAGTTCTTC. Translated, it gives CASRNQAGGPSHEQFF. The chain couples TRBV2 to TRBJ2-1, with 10 bases aligning to TRBD2. The J segment lost 8 bases and the V segment lost 6 bases, leaving 13 bases of the junction unmatched. Germline CDR1 and CDR2: SNHLY and FYNNEI. CDR3 length equals 16 residues. The full variable domain, its missing parts supplied by reference TRBV2 and TRBJ2-1, is EPEVTQTPSHQVTQMGQEVILRCVPISNHLYFYWYRQILGQKVEFLVSFYNNEISEKSEIFDDQFSVERPDGSNFTLKIRSTKLEDSAMYFCASRNQAGGPSHEQFFGPGTRLTVL.

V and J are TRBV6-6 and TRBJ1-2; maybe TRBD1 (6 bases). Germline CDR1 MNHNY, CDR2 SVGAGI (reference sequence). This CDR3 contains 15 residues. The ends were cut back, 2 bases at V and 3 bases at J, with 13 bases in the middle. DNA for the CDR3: TGTGCCAGCAGTTACCAGCCGGGGGCGGACTATGGCTACACCTTC. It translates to CASSYQPGADYGYTF.

In DNA, the CDR3 is TGTGCCAGCAGTTACGACAGATTAGCCAAAAACATTCAGTACTTC. Translating gives CASSYDRLAKNIQYF. The rearrangement joins TRBV6-5 to TRBJ2-4; tentatively, D is TRBD1 (5 bases). The CDR3 has 15 residues. Germline assignment: CDR1 MNHEY and CDR2 SVGAGI. Trimming pared 2 bases from V and 0 bases from J, leaving 8 bases between.

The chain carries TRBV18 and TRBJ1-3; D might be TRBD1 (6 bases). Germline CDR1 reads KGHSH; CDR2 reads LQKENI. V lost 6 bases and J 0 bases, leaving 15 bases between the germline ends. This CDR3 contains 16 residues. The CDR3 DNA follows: TGTGCCAGCTCGCCTACAGGGACGTTCTCTGGAAACACCATATATTTT. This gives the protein CASSPTGTFSGNTIYF.

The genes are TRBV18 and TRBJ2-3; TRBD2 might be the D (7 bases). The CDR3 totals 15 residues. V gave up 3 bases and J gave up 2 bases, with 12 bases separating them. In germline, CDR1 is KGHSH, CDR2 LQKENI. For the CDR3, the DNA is TGTGCCAGCTCACCTCAGGGGACTACCACAGATACGCAGTATTTT. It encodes CASSPQGTTTDTQYF.

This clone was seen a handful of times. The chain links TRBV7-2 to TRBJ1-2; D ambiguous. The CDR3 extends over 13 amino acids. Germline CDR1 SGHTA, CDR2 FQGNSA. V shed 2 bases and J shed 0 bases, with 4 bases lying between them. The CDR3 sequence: CASSLSTNYGYTF. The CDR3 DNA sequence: TGTGCCAGCAGCTTATCTACTAACTATGGCTACACCTTC.

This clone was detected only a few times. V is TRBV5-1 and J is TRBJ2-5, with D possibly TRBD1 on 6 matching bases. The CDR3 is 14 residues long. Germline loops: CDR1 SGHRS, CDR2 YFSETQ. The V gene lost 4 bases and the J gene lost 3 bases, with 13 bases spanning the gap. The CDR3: CASSQTRTEETQYF. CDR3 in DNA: TGCGCCAGCAGCCAAACCCGGACAGAAGAGACCCAGTACTTC.

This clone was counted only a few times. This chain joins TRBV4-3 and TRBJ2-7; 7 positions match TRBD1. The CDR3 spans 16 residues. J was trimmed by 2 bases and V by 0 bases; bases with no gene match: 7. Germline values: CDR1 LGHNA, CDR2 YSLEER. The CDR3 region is CASSQEPTGIPYEQYF. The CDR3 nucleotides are TGCGCCAGCAGCCAAGAACCGACAGGGATCCCCTACGAGCAGTACTTC.

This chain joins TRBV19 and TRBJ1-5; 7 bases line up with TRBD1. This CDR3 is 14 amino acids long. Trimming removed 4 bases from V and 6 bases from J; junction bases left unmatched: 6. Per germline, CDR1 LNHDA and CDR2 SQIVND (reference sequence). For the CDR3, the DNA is TGTGCCAGTAGTAGTCGACAGGGAGGTCAGCCCCAGCATTTT. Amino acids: CASSSRQGGQPQHF.